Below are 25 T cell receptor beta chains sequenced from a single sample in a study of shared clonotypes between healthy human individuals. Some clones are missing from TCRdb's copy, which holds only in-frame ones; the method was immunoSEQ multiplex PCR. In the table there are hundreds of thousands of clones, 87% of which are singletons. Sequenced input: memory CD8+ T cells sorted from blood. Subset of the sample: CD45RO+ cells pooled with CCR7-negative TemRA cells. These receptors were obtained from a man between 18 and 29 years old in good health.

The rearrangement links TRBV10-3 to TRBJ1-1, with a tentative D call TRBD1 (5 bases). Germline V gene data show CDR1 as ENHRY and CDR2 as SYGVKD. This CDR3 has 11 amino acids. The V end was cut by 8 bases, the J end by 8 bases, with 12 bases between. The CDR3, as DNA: TGTGCCATCCTTGTCGGGACCGAAGCTTTCTTT. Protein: CAILVGTEAFF.

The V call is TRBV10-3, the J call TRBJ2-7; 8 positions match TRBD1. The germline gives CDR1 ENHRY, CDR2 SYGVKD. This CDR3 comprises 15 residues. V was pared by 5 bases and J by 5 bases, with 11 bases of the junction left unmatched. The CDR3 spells CAISTAGQALHEQYF. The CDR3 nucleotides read TGTGCCATCAGTACTGCGGGACAGGCACTCCACGAGCAGTACTTC.

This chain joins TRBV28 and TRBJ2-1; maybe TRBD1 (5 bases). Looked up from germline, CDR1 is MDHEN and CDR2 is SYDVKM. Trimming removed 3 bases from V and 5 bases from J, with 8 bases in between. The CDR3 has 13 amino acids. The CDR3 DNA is TGTGCCAGCAGTTTGGCAGGGAACAATGAGCAGTTCTTC. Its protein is CASSLAGNNEQFF.

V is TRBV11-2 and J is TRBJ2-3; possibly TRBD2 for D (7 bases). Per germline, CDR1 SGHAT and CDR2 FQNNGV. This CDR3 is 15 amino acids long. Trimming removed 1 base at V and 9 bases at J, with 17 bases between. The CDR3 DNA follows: TGTGCCAGCAGCTTAGCGGGCGGGGGCCCCACCACGCAGTATTTT. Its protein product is CASSLAGGGPTTQYF.

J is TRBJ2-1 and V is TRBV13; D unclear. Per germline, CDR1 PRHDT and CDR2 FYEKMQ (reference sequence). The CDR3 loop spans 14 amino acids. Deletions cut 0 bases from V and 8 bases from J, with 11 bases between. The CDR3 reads CASSLGVSEDEQFF. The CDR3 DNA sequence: TGTGCCAGCAGCTTAGGAGTTTCGGAAGATGAGCAGTTCTTC.

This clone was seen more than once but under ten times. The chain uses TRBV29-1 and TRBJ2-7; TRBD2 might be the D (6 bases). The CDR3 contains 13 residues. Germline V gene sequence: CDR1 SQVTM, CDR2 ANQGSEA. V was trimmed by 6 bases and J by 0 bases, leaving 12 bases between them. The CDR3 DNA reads TGCAGCGTCCGTGGGGGGTTCTCCTACGAGCAGTACTTC. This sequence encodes CSVRGGFSYEQYF.

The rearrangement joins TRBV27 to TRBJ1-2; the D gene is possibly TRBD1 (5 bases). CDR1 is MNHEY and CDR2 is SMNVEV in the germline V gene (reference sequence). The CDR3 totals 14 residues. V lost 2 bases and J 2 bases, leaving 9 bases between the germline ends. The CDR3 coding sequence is TGTGCCAGCAGTTTAATCGCAGGGAACTATGGCTACACCTTC. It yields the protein CASSLIAGNYGYTF.

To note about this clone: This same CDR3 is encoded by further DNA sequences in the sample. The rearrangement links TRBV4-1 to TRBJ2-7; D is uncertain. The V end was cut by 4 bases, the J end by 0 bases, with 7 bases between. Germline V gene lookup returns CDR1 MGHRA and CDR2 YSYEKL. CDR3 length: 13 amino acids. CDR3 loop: CASSLAVSYEQYF. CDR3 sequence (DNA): TGCGCCAGCAGCCTCGCAGTCTCCTACGAGCAGTACTTC.

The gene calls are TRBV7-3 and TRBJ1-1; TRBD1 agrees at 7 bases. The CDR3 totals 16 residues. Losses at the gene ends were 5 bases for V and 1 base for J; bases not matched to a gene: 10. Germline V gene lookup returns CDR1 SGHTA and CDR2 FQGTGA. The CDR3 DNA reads TGTGCCAGCAGCCCGGGGACAGTCCACCGGAACACTGAAGCTTTCTTT. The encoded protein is CASSPGTVHRNTEAFF. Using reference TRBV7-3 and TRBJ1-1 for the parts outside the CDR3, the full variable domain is GAGVSQTPSNKVTEKGKYVELRCDPISGHTALYWYRQSLGQGPEFLIYFQGTGAADDSGLPNDRFFAVRPEGSVSTLKIQRTERGDSAVYLCASSPGTVHRNTEAFFGQGTRLTVV.

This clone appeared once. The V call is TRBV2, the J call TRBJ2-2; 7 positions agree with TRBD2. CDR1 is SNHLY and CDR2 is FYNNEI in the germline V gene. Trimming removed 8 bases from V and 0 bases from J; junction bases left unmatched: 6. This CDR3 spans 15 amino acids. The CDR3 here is CASGKGTTNTGELFF. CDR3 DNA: TGTGCCAGCGGGAAGGGGACTACGAACACCGGGGAGCTGTTTTTT.

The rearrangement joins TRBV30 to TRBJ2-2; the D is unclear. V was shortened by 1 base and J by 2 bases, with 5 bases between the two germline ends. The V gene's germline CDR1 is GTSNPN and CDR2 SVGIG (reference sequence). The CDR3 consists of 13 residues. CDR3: CAWSALNTGELFF. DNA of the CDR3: TGTGCCTGGAGTGCTTTAAACACCGGGGAGCTGTTTTTT.

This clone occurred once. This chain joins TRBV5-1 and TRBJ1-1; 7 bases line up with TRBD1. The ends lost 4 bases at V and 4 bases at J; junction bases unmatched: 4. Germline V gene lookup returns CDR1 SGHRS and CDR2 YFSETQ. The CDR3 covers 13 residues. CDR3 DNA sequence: TGCGCCAGCAGCATCGACAGGGCCACTGAAGCTTTCTTT. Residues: CASSIDRATEAFF.

The chain's CDR3 is CASSLSHLNTEAFF. As DNA, the CDR3 is TGTGCCAGCAGCTTGTCGCACCTGAACACTGAAGCTTTCTTT. V is TRBV5-4 and J is TRBJ1-1; D gene uncertain. Trimming took 1 base from V and 0 from J, leaving 7 bases between them. The germline V gene encodes CDR1 SGHNT and CDR2 YYREEE (reference sequence). The CDR3 sequence is 14 residues long.

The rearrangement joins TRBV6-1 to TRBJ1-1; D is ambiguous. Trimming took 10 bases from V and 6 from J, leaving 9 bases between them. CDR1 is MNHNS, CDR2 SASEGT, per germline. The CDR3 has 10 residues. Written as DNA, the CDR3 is TGTGCCATTCGCGCGGCTGAAGCTTTCTTT. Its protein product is CAIRAAEAFF.

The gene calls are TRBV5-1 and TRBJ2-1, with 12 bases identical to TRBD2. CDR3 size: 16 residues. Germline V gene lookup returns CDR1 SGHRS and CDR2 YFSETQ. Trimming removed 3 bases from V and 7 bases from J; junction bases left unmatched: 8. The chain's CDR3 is CASSSGLAGLSNEQFF. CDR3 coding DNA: TGCGCCAGCAGCTCGGGACTAGCGGGCCTCTCTAATGAGCAGTTCTTC.

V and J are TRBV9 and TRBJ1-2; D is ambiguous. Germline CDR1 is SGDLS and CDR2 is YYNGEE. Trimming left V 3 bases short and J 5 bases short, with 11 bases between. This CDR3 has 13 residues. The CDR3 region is CASSDGDGYGYTF. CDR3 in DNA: TGTGCCAGCAGCGACGGGGATGGATATGGCTACACCTTC.

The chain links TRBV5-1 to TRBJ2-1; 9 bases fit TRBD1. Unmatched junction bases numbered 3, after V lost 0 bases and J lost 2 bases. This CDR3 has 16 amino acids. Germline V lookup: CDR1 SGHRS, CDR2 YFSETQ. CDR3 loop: CASSLAGTGTYNEQFF. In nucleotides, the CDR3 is TGCGCCAGCAGCTTGGCTGGGACAGGGACCTACAATGAGCAGTTCTTC.

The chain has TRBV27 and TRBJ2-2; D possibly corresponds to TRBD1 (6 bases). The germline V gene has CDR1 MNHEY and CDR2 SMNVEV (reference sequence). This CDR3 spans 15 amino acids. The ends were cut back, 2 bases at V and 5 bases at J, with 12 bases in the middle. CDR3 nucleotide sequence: TGTGCCAGCAGTTTAACGGGACACTTTACCGGGGAGCTGTTTTTT. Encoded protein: CASSLTGHFTGELFF.

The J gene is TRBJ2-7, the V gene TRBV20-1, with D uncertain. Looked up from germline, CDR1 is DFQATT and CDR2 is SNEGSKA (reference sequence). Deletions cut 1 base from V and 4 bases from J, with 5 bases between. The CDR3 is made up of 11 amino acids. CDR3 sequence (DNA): TGCAGTGCTAGAGGAGGTTACGAGCAGTACTTC. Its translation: CSARGGYEQYF.

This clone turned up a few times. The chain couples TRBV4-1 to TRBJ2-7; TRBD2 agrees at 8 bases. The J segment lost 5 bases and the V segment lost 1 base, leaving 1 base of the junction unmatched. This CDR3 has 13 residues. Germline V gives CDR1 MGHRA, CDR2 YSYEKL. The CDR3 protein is CASSQAREDEQYF. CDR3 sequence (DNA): TGCGCCAGCAGCCAAGCGCGGGAGGACGAGCAGTACTTC.

Here the CDR3 reads CASSTHQGEAYEQYF. CDR3 coding DNA: TGTGCCAGCAGTACTCACCAGGGGGAAGCCTACGAGCAGTACTTC. The chain recombines TRBV28 with TRBJ2-7; 7 bases map to TRBD1. The CDR3 sequence is 15 residues long. Germline V gene sequence: CDR1 MDHEN, CDR2 SYDVKM. The V segment lost 5 bases and the J segment 2 bases; nucleotides outside the gene matches: 9.

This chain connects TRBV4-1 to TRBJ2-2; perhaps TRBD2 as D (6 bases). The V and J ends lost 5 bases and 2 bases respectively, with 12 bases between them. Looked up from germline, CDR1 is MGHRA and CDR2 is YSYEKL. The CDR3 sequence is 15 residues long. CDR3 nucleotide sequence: TGCGCCAGCAGCTACCGGGACTCCAACACCGGGGAGCTGTTTTTT. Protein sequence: CASSYRDSNTGELFF.

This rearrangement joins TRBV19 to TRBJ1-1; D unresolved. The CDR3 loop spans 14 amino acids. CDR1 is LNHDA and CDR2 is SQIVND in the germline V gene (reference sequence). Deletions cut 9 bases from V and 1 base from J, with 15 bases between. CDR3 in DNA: TGTGCCAGCTCGGTACTGAGCGGGAACACTGAAGCTTTCTTT. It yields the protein CASSVLSGNTEAFF.

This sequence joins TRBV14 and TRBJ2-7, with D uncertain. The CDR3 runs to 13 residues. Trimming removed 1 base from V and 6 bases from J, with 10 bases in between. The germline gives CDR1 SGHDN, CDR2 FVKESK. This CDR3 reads CASSQVNRGEQYF. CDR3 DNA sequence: TGTGCCAGCAGCCAAGTCAACCGAGGCGAGCAGTACTTC.

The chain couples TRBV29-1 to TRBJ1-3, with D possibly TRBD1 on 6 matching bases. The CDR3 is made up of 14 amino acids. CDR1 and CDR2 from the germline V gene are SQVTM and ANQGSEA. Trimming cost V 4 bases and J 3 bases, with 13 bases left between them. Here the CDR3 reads CSVAPGDGGNTIYF. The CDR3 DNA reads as TGCAGCGTTGCCCCAGGGGATGGTGGAAACACCATATATTTT.